This TCR beta chain was sequenced during a study of a mutant IDH1 vaccine in newly diagnosed glioma. Study-wide background: Investigators started vaccination 4-6 weeks after radiotherapy alone, or with temozolomide cycles. V12 occurred at week 35 and V13 at week 47.

Germline V gene data show CDR1 as MNHEY and CDR2 as SVGAGI. The ends lost 9 bases at V and 0 bases at J; junction bases unmatched: 9. CDR3 length equals 16 residues. Specified time point: week 35, safety follow-up. Each vaccine dose was 300 ug of mutant IDH1 20-mer peptide, with topical imiquimod. Comment on this clone: Antigen: not known.

TCRdb's copy holds only in-frame clones and misses some; the assay was immunoSEQ multiplex PCR. The repertoire has 60,000 to 65,000 clones, less than 90% of them found once; the top ten carry around 4%. J is TRBJ2-1 and V is TRBV6-5, with 9 positions matching TRBD1. The sequencing here drew on PBMCs, taken from a glioma patient whose treatment included an IDH1 peptide vaccine. This receptor was taken from a man aged 25-45 years with glioma. The CDR3 here is CASRYQQGASYNEQFF. Written as DNA, the CDR3 is TGTGCCAGTAGGTACCAACAGGGGGCCTCCTACAATGAGCAGTTCTTC.